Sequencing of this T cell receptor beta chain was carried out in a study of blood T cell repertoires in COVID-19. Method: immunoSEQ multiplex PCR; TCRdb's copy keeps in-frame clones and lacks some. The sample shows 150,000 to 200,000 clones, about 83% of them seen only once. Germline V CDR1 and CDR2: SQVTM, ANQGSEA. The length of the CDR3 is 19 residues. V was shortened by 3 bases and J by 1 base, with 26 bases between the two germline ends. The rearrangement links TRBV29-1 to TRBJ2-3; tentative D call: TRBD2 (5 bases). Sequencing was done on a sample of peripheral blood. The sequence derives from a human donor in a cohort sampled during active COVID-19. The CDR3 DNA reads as TGCAGCGTTGAGATGCTAGCTTTACCAGAAGGTGGTGGCACAGATACGCAGTATTTT. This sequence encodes CSVEMLALPEGGGTDTQYF.